These T cell receptor beta chains were read from a single sample in a study of T cell responses to AZD1222 COVID-19 vaccine. Profiling relied on immunoSEQ multiplex PCR, and the TCRdb table lists in-frame clones only, not all of them. Of around 110,000 clones detected, approximately 90% appear once; the ten largest clones hold 5% to 8%. Specimen: peripheral blood, collected 28 days after the second AZD1222 dose. The source is an adult who received the AZD1222 COVID-19 vaccine. The CDR3 runs from the conserved cysteine through the conserved F or W. The order of the fields is V gene, clone size, J gene, D gene, CDR3 DNA, CDR3 protein. A D gene is named only where the DNA matches it firmly. Clone size is shown for a subset of rows, as once, few, many or a class of expanded clone.

TRBV6-1,NA,TRBJ2-7,NA,TGTGCCAGCAGTGAAGCGCTATCGACAGTTGGCTACGAGCAGTACTTC,CASSEALSTVGYEQYF
TRBV7-2,NA,TRBJ2-1,TRBD2,TGTGCCAGCAGCTTGGAGAGCGGGAGAGCCTACAATGAGCAGTTCTTC,CASSLESGRAYNEQFF
TRBV18,NA,TRBJ2-1,NA,TGTGCCAGCTCACCGCAGACTAGCTACAATGAGCAGTTCTTC,CASSPQTSYNEQFF
TRBV10-1,NA,TRBJ2-7,TRBD1,TGCGCCAGCACCATAGGGACAGGCTACGAGCAGTACTTC,CASTIGTGYEQYF
TRBV6-5,NA,TRBJ1-2,NA,TGTGCCAGCAGTCACCTACAGGGACCGGGCGGCTACACCTTC,CASSHLQGPGGYTF
TRBV27,NA,TRBJ1-2,TRBD1,TGTGCCAGCAGTTTGGGGACAGGCTCTAACTATGGCTACACCTTC,CASSLGTGSNYGYTF
TRBV9,NA,TRBJ2-7,NA,TGTGCCAGCAGCGTAGGTCCAGGGGTGAGCACCTACGAGCAGTACTTC,CASSVGPGVSTYEQYF
TRBV12-5,NA,TRBJ2-1,NA,TGTGCTAGTGGTTCAGAATTCTACAATGAGCAGTTCTTC,CASGSEFYNEQFF
TRBV25-1,NA,TRBJ2-3,NA,TGTGCCAGCAGTGAATACAGCACCTCAGGGGCCAACACAGATACGCAGTATTTT,CASSEYSTSGANTDTQYF
TRBV6-5,NA,TRBJ1-1,TRBD1,TGTGCCAGCAGTTGGGGACAGGGGGCGCGAGGGACTGAAGCTTTCTTT,CASSWGQGARGTEAFF
TRBV4-1,NA,TRBJ2-1,TRBD1,TGCGCCAGCAGCCAAGATGGGACAGGGAGCAGCGATGAGCAGTTCTTC,CASSQDGTGSSDEQFF
TRBV28,NA,TRBJ1-4,TRBD1,TGTGCCAGCAGTAACCAATGGACAGGGGGCACTAATGAAAAACTGTTTTTT,CASSNQWTGGTNEKLFF
TRBV9,NA,TRBJ2-3,NA,TGTGCCAGCAGCGTAGTGGGAAGCCGGCCAGATACGCAGTATTTT,CASSVVGSRPDTQYF
TRBV30,NA,TRBJ2-2,NA,TGTGCCTGGAGGTCGCGGGGGAACACCGGGGAGCTGTTTTTT,CAWRSRGNTGELFF
TRBV18,once,TRBJ2-2,NA,TGTGCCAGCTCACCGAGAAACACCGGGGAGCTGTTTTTT,CASSPRNTGELFF
TRBV3-1/TRBV3-2,few,TRBJ2-7,NA,TGTGCCAGCAGCCAAAGCTCCTACGAGCAGTACTTC,CASSQSSYEQYF
TRBV6-5,NA,TRBJ1-5,NA,TGTGCCACAAGAGGAGGTTATAGCAATCAGCCCCAGCATTTT,CATRGGYSNQPQHF
TRBV6-2/TRBV6-3,NA,TRBJ1-1,NA,TGTGCCAGCAGTATAAGACAGGAATCGCCAGCTTTCTTT,CASSIRQESPAFF
TRBV6-2/TRBV6-3,once,TRBJ1-3,NA,TGTGCCAGCAGTTACCTCGGGGGACCCTTGCGCGGAAACACCATATATTTT,CASSYLGGPLRGNTIYF
TRBV5-4,NA,TRBJ1-2,NA,TGTGCCAGCAGCCCCGCTTCCTATGGCTACACCTTC,CASSPASYGYTF
TRBV19,NA,TRBJ1-5,NA,TGTGCCAGTCGGTGGACAGCTGGGGAGAGCAATCAGCCCCAGCATTTT,CASRWTAGESNQPQHF
TRBV5-6,NA,TRBJ1-6,NA,TGTGCCAGCAGCTTGGCCCAGGGGCCAAGCTCCTATAATTCACCCCTCCACTTT,CASSLAQGPSSYNSPLHF
TRBV6-1,NA,TRBJ1-5,TRBD1,TGTGCCAGCAGTGGGACAGGGGGCGAGAAGATTCAGCCCCAGCATTTT,CASSGTGGEKIQPQHF
TRBV5-1,NA,TRBJ2-3,NA,TGCGCCAGTCAGGGGGGCCCCAGCACAGATACGCAGTATTTT,CASQGGPSTDTQYF
TRBV5-4,NA,TRBJ2-5,NA,TGTGCCAGCAGTTTCGGGGGCCAAGAGACCCAGTACTTC,CASSFGGQETQYF
TRBV27,NA,TRBJ1-6,TRBD1,TGTGCCACCTCCCGTGGACAGGGGGTCTATAATTCACCCCTCCACTTT,CATSRGQGVYNSPLHF
TRBV10-1,NA,TRBJ1-4,NA,TGCGCCAGCAGCCCGGCCAGTAATGAAAAACTGTTTTTT,CASSPASNEKLFF
TRBV18,NA,TRBJ2-7,TRBD1,TGTGCCAGCTCACCACCGGTCCGGGACAGGGCCTACGAGCAGTACTTC,CASSPPVRDRAYEQYF
TRBV9,NA,TRBJ2-7,TRBD1,TGTGCCAGCAGCGTAGACAGGGGGGACGAGCAGTACTTC,CASSVDRGDEQYF
TRBV3-1/TRBV3-2,NA,TRBJ1-2,NA,TGTGCCAGCAGCCAAACAGAAGGCTACACCTTC,CASSQTEGYTF
TRBV14,NA,TRBJ1-6,NA,TGTGCCAGCAGCCAAGGGGGATCCTATAATTCACCCCTCCACTTT,CASSQGGSYNSPLHF
TRBV5-8,NA,TRBJ1-5,NA,TGTGCCAGCAGCCCGCGGGACATACCCAATCAGCCCCAGCATTTT,CASSPRDIPNQPQHF
TRBV5-4,NA,TRBJ1-6,NA,TGTGCCAGCAGCTTTCACGGGGATAATTCACCCCTCCACTTT,CASSFHGDNSPLHF
TRBV19,NA,TRBJ2-1,NA,TGTGCCAGTAGTATAGACAGGCTCCCTTACAATGAGCAGTTCTTC,CASSIDRLPYNEQFF
TRBV28,NA,TRBJ1-5,NA,TGTGCCAGCAGTTTAACAGGAAAGGTCAATCAGCCCCAGCATTTT,CASSLTGKVNQPQHF
TRBV19,NA,TRBJ1-2,NA,TGTGCCAGTAGTGGGGACGGTTACTATGGCTACACCTTC,CASSGDGYYGYTF
TRBV15,NA,TRBJ2-7,TRBD2,TGTGCCACCAGCAGAGTACCCGGGACTAGCGGGAGTTCGTACGAGCAGTACTTC,CATSRVPGTSGSSYEQYF